Sequencing of this T cell receptor (beta chain) was carried out in a study of CD8+CD57+ T cells in acquired aplastic anemia. Study background: DNA per sorted CD4+ or CD8+ sample ranged about 0.17 to 27.4 ug, averaging roughly 3.2 ug. Healthy donors gave about 9.8 million reads on average for CD4+ cells. Study conclusions and caveats: Patients and controls shared twenty-nine CD8+ CDR3 sequences, highly expressed in patients. Between patients and controls, CD8+ Simpson's diversity did not vary significantly.

Regarding this clonotype: Antigen specificity is unknown. The conserved closing phenylalanine or tryptophan is absent in this CDR3, likely reflecting a read error. The limits of the CDR3 on the DNA are not certain, so only TCRdb's listed CDR3 is given.

TCR beta VDJ combinations and CDR3 sequences were profiled from genomic DNA. TCRdb passed the reads through MiXCR, listing each CDR3 protein once. The sample carries 400,000 to 450,000 distinct CDR3 sequences, roughly 64% recorded once. Per the germline V gene, CDR1 is LNHNV and CDR2 is YYDKDF (reference sequence). A total of 14 residues make up the CDR3, ends included. The sample taken for sequencing was sorted CD4+, CD8+, or CD8+CD57+ T cells (not recorded which) from PBMCs. The chain employs TRBV15 and TRBJ1-2; TRBD1, the D gene given by the table, was not confirmed from the DNA. The sequence derives from a human donor in good health, serving as a control. The CDR3 protein is CASSPPKGQGPNTR.